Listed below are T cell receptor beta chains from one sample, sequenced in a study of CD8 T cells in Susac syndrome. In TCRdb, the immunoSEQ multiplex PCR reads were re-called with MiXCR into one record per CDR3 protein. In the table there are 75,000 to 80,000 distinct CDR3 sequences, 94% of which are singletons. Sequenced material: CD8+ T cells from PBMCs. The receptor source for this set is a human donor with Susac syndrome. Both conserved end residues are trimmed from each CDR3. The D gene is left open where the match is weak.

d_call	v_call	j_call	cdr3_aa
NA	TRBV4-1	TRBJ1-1	ASSLTPGNTEAF
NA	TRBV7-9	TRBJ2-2	ASAPEGYTGELF
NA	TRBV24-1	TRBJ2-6	ATSERYSGANVLT
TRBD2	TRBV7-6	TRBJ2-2	ASRRTSGTGELF
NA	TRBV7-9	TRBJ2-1	ASSRTGDEQF
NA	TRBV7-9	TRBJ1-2	ASSAEGGNYGYT
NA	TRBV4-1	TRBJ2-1	ASSPLTENEQF
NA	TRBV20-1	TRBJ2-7	SAKGGSSYEQY
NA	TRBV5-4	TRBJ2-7	ASSWLGGAAYEQY
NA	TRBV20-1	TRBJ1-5	SAPGGGGNQPQH
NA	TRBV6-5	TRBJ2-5	ASSYSIEGRPQETQY
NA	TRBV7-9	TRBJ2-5	ASSLALEETQY